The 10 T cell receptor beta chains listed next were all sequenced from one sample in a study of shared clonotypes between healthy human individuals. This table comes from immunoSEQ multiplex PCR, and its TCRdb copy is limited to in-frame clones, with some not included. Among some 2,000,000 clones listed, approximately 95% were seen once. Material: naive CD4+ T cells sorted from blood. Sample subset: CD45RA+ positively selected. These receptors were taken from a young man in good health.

The DNA for the CDR3 is TGCGCCAGCAGCTTGGGACAGGGGATGGATGAGCAGTTCTTC. Its translation: CASSLGQGMDEQFF. This chain uses TRBV5-1 with TRBJ2-1; 8 positions match TRBD1. Unmatched junction bases numbered 4, after V lost 0 bases and J lost 8 bases. This CDR3 region has 14 residues. The germline V gene has CDR1 SGHRS and CDR2 YFSETQ.

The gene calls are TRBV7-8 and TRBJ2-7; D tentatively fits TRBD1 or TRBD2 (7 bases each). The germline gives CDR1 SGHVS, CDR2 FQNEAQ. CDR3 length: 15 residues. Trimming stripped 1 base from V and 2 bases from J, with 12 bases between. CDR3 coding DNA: TGTGCCAGCAGCTTAGAACAGGGGACTACCTACGAGCAGTACTTC. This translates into CASSLEQGTTYEQYF. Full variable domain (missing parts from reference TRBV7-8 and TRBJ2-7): GAGVSQSPRYKVAKRGQDVALRCDPISGHVSLFWYQQALGQGPEFLTYFQNEAQLDKSGLPSDRFFAERPEGSVSTLKIQRTQQEDSAVYLCASSLEQGTTYEQYFGPGTRLTVT.

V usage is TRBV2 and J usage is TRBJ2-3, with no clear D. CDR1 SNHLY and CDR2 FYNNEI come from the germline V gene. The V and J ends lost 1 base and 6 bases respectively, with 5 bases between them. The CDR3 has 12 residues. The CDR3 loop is CASSEVWDTQYF. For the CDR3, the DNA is TGTGCCAGCAGTGAAGTGTGGGATACGCAGTATTTT. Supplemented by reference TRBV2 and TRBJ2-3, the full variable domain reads EPEVTQTPSHQVTQMGQEVILRCVPISNHLYFYWYRQILGQKVEFLVSFYNNEISEKSEIFDDQFSVERPDGSNFTLKIRSTKLEDSAMYFCASSEVWDTQYFGPGTRLTVL.

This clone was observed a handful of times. The CDR3 DNA sequence: TGTGCCTGGAGTTATATCTGGGGGCCCTCTGGAAACACCATATATTTT. Its translation: CAWSYIWGPSGNTIYF. This rearrangement joins TRBV30 to TRBJ1-3; weak D call: TRBD1 (6 bases). Germline CDR1 is GTSNPN and CDR2 is SVGIG (reference sequence). The CDR3 loop spans 16 amino acids. The ends were cut back, 2 bases at V and 0 bases at J, with 14 bases in the middle.

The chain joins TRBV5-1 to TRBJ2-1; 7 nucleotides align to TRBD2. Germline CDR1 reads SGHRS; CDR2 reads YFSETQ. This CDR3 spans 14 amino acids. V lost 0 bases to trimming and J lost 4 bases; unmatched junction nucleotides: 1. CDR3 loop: CASSLGEGYNEQFF. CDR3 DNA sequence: TGCGCCAGCAGCTTGGGGGAGGGATACAATGAGCAGTTCTTC.

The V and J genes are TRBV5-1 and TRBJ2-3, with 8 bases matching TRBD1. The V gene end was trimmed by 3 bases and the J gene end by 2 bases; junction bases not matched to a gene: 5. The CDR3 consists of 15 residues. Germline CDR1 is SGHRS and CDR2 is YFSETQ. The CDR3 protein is CASSYGTGDTDTQYF. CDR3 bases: TGCGCCAGCAGCTACGGGACAGGCGACACAGATACGCAGTATTTT.

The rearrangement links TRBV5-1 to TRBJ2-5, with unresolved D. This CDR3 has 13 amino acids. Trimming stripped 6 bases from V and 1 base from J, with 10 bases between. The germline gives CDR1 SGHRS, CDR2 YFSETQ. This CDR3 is CASNPGAQETQYF. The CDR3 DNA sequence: TGCGCCAGCAACCCCGGAGCCCAAGAGACCCAGTACTTC. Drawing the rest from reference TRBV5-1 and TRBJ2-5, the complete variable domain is KAGVTQTPRYLIKTRGQQVTLSCSPISGHRSVSWYQQTPGQGLQFLFEYFSETQRNKGNFPGRFSGRQFSNSRSEMNVSTLELGDSALYLCASNPGAQETQYFGPGTRLLVL.

CDR3 nucleotide sequence: TGTGCCATCAGTGAGTCACTAGCGGGGGGGCAGGAGACCCAGTACTTC. This translates into CAISESLAGGQETQYF. The chain links TRBV10-3 to TRBJ2-5, with TRBD2 identical over 13 bases. Germline V gene data show CDR1 as ENHRY and CDR2 as SYGVKD. The CDR3 loop spans 16 amino acids. V lost 0 bases, J lost 5 bases, and 3 bases stayed unmatched.

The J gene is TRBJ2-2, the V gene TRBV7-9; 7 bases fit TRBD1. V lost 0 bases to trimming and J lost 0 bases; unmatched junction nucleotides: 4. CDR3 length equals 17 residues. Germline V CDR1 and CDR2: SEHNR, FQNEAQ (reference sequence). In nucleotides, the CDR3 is TGTGCCAGCAGCTTAGCCAGACAGGGATCGAACACCGGGGAGCTGTTTTTT. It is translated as CASSLARQGSNTGELFF.

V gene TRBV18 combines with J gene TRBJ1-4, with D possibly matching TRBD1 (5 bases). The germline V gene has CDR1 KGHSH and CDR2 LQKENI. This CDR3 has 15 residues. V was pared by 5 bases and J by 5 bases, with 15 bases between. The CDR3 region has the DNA TGTGCCAGCTCAGCTCGACAGTTGGGAAATGAAAAACTGTTTTTT. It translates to CASSARQLGNEKLFF.